This T cell receptor (beta chain) was identified in a study of T-cell memory formation after mild COVID-19. Study background: TCR clusters were mostly donor specific.

One entry per CDR3 protein results from TCRdb running MiXCR on the 5' RACE reads. This sample yields hundreds of thousands of distinct CDR3 sequences, of which about a sixth are seen a single time; around 3.8% belongs to the top ten. Trimming removed 7 bases at V and 7 bases at J, with 16 bases between. The CDR3 is 13 amino acids. The TCR sequence derives from a man younger than 35 who had mild COVID-19 (a few samples of this study predate the infection). Cell type and time point are not known. The sequencing input was PBMCs or a T cell subset sorted from them (not recorded which). The rearrangement joins TRBV12-3 or TRBV12-4 to TRBJ1-2; D ambiguous. The CDR3 sequence: CASTGTGFFGYTF. The CDR3 nucleotides are TGTGCCAGCACCGGAACTGGCTTTTTTGGCTACACCTTC.